This T cell receptor beta chain derives from a study of CD8 T cells in ankylosing spondylitis. Study conclusions and caveats: Several highly homologous variants made up a TCR beta motif, and this motif appeared characteristic of ankylosing spondylitis blood. Disease-linked clones proved CD8+ and comparatively uncommon in peripheral blood. Researchers reportedly found disease-linked clones significantly enriched in matched ankylosing spondylitis synovial fluid. In the blood and synovial fluid of reactive arthritis, some motif variants had been previously reported.

Quantitative barcoded 5'-RACE was used to prepare TCR beta libraries. TCRdb redid the calling of the 5' RACE reads with MiXCR, one entry per CDR3 protein. This sample has over 200,000 distinct CDR3 sequences, with approximately 20% found just once. This clonotype was seen at least ten times. The antigen is undetermined. The receptor comes from a male donor with ankylosing spondylitis. Material: blood, either unsorted or a sorted T cell fraction (not recorded which).

Written as DNA, the CDR3 is TGTGCCACCAGTGATGGGGAGCTAGATACGCAGTATTTT. It encodes CATSDGELDTQYF. The chain recombines TRBV24-1 with TRBJ2-3; D may be TRBD2 (5 bases). The V end lost 3 bases, the J end lost 5 bases, and 8 bases lay between the germline ends. CDR1 and CDR2 from the germline V gene are KGHDR and SFDVKD. The CDR3 consists of 13 residues.